One TCR beta chain is described in this entry. This clonotype was seen a few times. Its antigen specificity is not known. No per-base quality is available; no much larger clone lies one base away. TCR beta CDR3 regions were amplified from RNA transcripts for repertoire sequencing. HTBI primers and the Qiagen OneStep RT-PCR kit were used in a first-round RT-PCR, which was followed by a second-round multiplex PCR, size selection and purification. Libraries were sequenced on an Illumina HiSeq2000 using paired-end 100 bp reads. From the authors' description of their analysis: SOAPnuke was used to process the reads, throwing out any read that had adapters, had uncalled bases, had a mean Phred below 15, or lacked an exact constant-primer or identifier match. High-quality paired reads were merged with COPE v1.2.5. Unique nucleotide sequences were defined as clonotypes and aligned to IMGT TRB V, D and J references using MiTCR v1.1. The analysis was limited to V-J combinations with a frequency above 0.0001, which together covered about 99% of the repertoires. For each V-J combination, a TCR clonal expansion and chaos score was defined as the ratio of F50 clonal expansion to chaos observed in the TCRdist matrix. Welch's t-statistics and random forest were used to reduce features to about a dozen V-J combinations, which were fed into a naive Bayes classifier. The similarity between thyroid and blood repertoires was quantified using the Morisita-Horn index. TCRdb passed the public sequencing reads through fastp at Q25 and MiXCR, retaining productive beta sequences. One record per CDR3 amino acid sequence lists the most common genes and DNA. None of the V and J calls come from the authors' own analysis; TCRdb made them. This sample gives almost 750,000 distinct CDR3 sequences in total; around 40% of them show up just once. The ten largest clonotypes hold 44% of the sample.

CDR1 is given as DFQATT and CDR2 as SNEGSKA, both from the germline V gene (reference sequence). From the cysteine up to the phenylalanine, the CDR3 has a length of 16 residues. The sequence is cut down to CDR3 DNA, 48 bases in frame from base 1. V has 0 bases trimmed and J has 5 bases trimmed; junction bases matching no gene number 11. These data originate in a study of Graves' ophthalmopathy and Graves' hyperthyroidism (dated by TCRdb to the late 2010s). For the study in its entirety: Peripheral blood was collected at initial diagnosis, before any treatment. Once sampling was done, hyperthyroidism patients were given methimazole at a starting dose of 30 mg daily, while ophthalmopathy patients were given high-dose intravenous methylprednisolone. In total, around 140 blood samples were TCR-sequenced: approximately 42 ophthalmopathy, approximately 80 hyperthyroidism and 17 hyperthyroidism-to-ophthalmopathy patients. To tell Graves' ophthalmopathy apart from Graves' hyperthyroidism, and to predict which patients would progress to ophthalmopathy, the study relied on TCR beta repertoire signatures. An independent validation cohort comprised roughly 20 hyperthyroidism patients and 17 patients who later progressed from hyperthyroidism to ophthalmopathy. To explore V-J signatures that distinguish ophthalmopathy from hyperthyroidism, a discovery set of around 100 patients was enrolled, made up of over 40 with ophthalmopathy and some 60 with stable hyperthyroidism. In about 6 hyperthyroidism patients, T-cell repertoires of thyroid tissue and blood were compared.

What the work shows at the level of the full study, not this receptor alone: In cross-validation, the 13-signature model distinguished ophthalmopathy from stable hyperthyroidism with 87.88% sensitivity and around 83% specificity, while in the test set the corresponding values were roughly 80% and 75%. Most expanded thyroid clonotypes with a frequency above 0.001 also appeared in blood, which suggests that blood repertoires may reflect the immune response in the thyroid. No statistical method was used to predetermine the sample size, and group allocation was not hidden from the investigators. In validation, the model predicted ophthalmopathy progression with less than 71% sensitivity and around 72% specificity; 12 predicted patients were CT-confirmed with GO in a median of approximately 6.5 months.

Patients with ophthalmopathy had moderately to severely active disease, with a Clinical Activity Score of 3 or more, a NOSPECS grade of 4 or more, and a disease duration of less than 3 months. Patients with other autoimmune diseases, uncontrolled infections, pregnancy or lactation were excluded from the study. Clinical symptoms, serum thyroxine, TRAb, thyroid ultrasound and orbital computed tomography were used for diagnosis. Ficoll-Paque density gradient centrifugation was used to isolate PBMCs from 8 to 10 ml of fresh peripheral blood. Total RNA was extracted using Trizol reagent, and RNA quality was checked on an Agilent 2100 Bioanalyzer.

Recombination linked TRBV20-1 to TRBJ2-5, and 8 junction bases match TRBD2. This receptor was taken from an adult man with Graves' ophthalmopathy. The sequenced sample was peripheral blood. The encoded CDR3 is CSARDAFGGAGETQYF. Read as DNA, the sequence is TGCAGTGCTAGAGACGCTTTCGGGGGGGCCGGGGAGACCCAGTACTTC.